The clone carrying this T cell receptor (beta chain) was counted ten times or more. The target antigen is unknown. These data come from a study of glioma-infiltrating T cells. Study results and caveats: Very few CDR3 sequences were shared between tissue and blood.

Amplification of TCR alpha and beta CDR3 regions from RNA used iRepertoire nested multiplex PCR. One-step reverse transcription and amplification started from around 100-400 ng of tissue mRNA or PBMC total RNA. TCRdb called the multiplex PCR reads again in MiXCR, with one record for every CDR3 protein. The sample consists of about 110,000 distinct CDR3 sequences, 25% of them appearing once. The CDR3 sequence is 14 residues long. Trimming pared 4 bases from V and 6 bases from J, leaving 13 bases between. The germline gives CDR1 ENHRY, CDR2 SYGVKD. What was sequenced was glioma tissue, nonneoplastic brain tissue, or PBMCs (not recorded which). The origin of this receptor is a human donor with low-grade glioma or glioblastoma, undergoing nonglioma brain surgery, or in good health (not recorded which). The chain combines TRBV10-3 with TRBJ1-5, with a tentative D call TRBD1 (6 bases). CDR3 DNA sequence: TGTGCCATCAGTGTCCAACAGGGAAGTCAGCCCCAGCATTTT. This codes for CAISVQQGSQPQHF.